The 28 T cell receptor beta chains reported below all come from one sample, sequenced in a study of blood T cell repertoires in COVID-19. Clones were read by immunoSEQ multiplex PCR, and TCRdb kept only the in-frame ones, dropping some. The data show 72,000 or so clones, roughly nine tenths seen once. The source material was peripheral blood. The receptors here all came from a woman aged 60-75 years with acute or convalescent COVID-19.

CDR3 DNA: TGCGCCAGCAGCTCCGACCGCGGGACAGGGAACTACGAGCAGTACTTC. It is translated as CASSSDRGTGNYEQYF. This chain connects TRBV5-1 to TRBJ2-7; 9 bases fit TRBD1. Germline CDR1 reads SGHRS; CDR2 reads YFSETQ. The ends lost 3 bases at V and 3 bases at J; junction bases unmatched: 10. The CDR3 is 16 amino acids.

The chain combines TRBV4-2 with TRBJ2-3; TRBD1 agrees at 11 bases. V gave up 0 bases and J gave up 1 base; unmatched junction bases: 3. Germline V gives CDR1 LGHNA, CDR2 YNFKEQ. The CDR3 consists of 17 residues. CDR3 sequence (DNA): TGTGCCAGCAGCCAAGAGGGACAGGGGGAAGGCACAGATACGCAGTATTTT. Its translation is CASSQEGQGEGTDTQYF.

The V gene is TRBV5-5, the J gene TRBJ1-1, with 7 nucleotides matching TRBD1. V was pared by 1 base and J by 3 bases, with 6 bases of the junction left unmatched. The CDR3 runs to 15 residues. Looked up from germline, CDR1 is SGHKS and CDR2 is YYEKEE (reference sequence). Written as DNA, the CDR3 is TGTGCCAGCAGCTTGTTACCCGGGACAGACACTGAAGCTTTCTTT. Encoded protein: CASSLLPGTDTEAFF.

Here the CDR3 reads CASSYSGASGDTIYF. The CDR3 coding sequence is TGTGCCAGCAGTTACTCAGGTGCTTCGGGGGACACCATATATTTT. The rearrangement links TRBV6-5 to TRBJ1-3; maybe TRBD1 (5 bases). Trimming cost V 0 bases and J 8 bases, with 14 bases left between them. CDR3 size: 15 residues. CDR1 and CDR2 from the germline V gene are MNHEY and SVGAGI.

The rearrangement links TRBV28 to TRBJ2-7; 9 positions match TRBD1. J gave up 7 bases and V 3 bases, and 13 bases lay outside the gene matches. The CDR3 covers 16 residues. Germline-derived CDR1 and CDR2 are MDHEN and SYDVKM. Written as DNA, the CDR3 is TGTGCCAGCAGTTTCAAACCCGGGACAGGGTGGGGGGAGCAGTACTTC. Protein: CASSFKPGTGWGEQYF. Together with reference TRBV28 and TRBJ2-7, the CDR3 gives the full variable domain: DVKVTQSSRYLVKRTGEKVFLECVQDMDHENMFWYRQDPGLGLRLIYFSYDVKMKEKGDIPEGYSVSREKKERFSLILESASTNQTSMYLCASSFKPGTGWGEQYFGPGTRLTVT.

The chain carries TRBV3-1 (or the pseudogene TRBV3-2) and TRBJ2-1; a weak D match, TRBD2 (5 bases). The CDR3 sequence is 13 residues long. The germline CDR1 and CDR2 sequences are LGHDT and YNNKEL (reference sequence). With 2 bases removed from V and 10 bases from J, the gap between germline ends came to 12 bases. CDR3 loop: CASSQWTGQEQFF. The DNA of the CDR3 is TGTGCCAGCAGCCAATGGACTGGCCAAGAGCAGTTCTTC.

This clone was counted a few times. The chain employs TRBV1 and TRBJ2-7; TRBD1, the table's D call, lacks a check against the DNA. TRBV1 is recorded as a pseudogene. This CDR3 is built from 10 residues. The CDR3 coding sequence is TGCACCAGCGGTCCCGGGACACCGGTCGTC. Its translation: CTSGPGTPVV.

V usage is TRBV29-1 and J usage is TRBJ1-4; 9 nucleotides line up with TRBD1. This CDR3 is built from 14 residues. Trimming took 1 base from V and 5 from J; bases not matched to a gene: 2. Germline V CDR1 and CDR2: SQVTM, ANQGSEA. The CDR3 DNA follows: TGCAGCGTTGAAGCGACAGGGGGGAATGAAAAACTGTTTTTT. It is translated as CSVEATGGNEKLFF.

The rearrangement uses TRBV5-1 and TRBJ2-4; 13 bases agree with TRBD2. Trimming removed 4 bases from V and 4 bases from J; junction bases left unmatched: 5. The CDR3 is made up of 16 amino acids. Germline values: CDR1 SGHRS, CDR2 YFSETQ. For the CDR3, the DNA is TGCGCCAGCAGCGGACAACTAGCGGGGGGGAAAAACATTCAGTACTTC. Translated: CASSGQLAGGKNIQYF.

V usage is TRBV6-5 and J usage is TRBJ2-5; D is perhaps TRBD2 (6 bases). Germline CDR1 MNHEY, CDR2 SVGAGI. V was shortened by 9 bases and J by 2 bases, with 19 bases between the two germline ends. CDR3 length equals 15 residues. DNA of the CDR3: TGTGCCAGTACTCCCCCCGGGGCGGGGCAAGAGACCCAGTACTTC. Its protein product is CASTPPGAGQETQYF.

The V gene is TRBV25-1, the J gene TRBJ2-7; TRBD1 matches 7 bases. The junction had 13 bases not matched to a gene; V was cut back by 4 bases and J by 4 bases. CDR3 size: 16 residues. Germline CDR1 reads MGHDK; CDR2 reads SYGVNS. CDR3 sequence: CASSAEGTGVEYEQYF. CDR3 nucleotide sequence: TGTGCCAGCAGTGCAGAGGGAACAGGGGTGGAGTACGAGCAGTACTTC.

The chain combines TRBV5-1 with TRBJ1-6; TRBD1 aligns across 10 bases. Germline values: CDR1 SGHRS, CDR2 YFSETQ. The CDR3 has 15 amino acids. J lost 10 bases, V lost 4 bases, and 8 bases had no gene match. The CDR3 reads CASSAGDRGISPLHF. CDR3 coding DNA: TGCGCCAGCAGCGCGGGGGACAGGGGTATCTCACCCCTCCACTTT. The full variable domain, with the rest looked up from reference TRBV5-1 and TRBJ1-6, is KAGVTQTPRYLIKTRGQQVTLSCSPISGHRSVSWYQQTPGQGLQFLFEYFSETQRNKGNFPGRFSGRQFSNSRSEMNVSTLELGDSALYLCASSAGDRGISPLHFGNGTRLTVT.

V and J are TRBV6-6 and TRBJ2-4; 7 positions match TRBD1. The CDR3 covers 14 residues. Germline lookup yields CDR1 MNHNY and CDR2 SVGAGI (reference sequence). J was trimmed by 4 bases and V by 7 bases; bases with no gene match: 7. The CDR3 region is CASTLGGQKNIQYF. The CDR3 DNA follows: TGTGCCAGCACCCTAGGGGGACAGAAAAACATTCAGTACTTC.

The CDR3 loop reads CASSPYDRGNQPQHF. The CDR3 region has the DNA TGCGCCAGCAGTCCCTACGACAGGGGGAATCAGCCCCAGCATTTT. V usage is TRBV4-1 and J usage is TRBJ1-5, with 9 bases that match TRBD1. Germline V gives CDR1 MGHRA, CDR2 YSYEKL. The CDR3 has 15 amino acids. V was pared by 6 bases and J by 4 bases, with 7 bases of the junction left unmatched.

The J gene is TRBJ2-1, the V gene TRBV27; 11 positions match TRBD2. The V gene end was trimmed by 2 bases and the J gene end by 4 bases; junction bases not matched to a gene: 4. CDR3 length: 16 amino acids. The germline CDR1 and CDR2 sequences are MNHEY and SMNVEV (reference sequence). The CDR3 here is CASSLLLAGGYNEQFF. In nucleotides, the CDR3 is TGTGCCAGCAGTTTACTTCTAGCGGGGGGTTACAATGAGCAGTTCTTC.

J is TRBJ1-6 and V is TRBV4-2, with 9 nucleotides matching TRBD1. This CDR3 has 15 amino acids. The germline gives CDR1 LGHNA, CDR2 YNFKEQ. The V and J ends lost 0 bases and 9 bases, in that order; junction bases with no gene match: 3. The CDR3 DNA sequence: TGTGCCAGCAGCCAAGAGGGACAGGGACGTTCACCCCTCCACTTT. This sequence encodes CASSQEGQGRSPLHF.

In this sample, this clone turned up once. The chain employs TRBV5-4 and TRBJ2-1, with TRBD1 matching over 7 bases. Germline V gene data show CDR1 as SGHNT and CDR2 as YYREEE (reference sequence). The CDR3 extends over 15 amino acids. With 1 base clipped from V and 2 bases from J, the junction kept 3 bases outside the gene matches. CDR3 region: CASSLQGVTYNEQFF. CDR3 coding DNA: TGTGCCAGCAGCTTGCAGGGGGTCACCTACAATGAGCAGTTCTTC.

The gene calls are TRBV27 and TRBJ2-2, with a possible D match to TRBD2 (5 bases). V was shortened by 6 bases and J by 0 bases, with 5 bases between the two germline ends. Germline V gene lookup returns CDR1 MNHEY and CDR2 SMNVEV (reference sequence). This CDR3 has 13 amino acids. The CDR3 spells CASRGANTGELFF. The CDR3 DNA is TGTGCCAGCAGGGGAGCGAACACCGGGGAGCTGTTTTTT.

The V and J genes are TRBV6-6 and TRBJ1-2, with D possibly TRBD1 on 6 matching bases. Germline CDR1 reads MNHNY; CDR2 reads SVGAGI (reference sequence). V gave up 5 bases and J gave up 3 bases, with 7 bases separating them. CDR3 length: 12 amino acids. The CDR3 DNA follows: TGTGCCAGCAGTCGGACAGACTATGGCTACACCTTC. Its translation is CASSRTDYGYTF.

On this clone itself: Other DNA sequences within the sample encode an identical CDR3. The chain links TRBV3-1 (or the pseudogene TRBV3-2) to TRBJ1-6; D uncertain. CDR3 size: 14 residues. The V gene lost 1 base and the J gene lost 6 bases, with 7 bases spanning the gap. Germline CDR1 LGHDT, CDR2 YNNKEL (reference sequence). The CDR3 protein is CASSQGRSNSPLHF. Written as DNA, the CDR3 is TGTGCCAGCAGCCAAGGACGGAGTAATTCACCCCTCCACTTT.

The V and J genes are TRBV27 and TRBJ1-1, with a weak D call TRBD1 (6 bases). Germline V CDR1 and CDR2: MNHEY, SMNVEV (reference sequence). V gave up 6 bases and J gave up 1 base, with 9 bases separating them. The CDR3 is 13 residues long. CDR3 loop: CASRRTANTEAFF. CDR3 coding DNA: TGTGCCAGCAGGAGGACAGCGAACACTGAAGCTTTCTTT.

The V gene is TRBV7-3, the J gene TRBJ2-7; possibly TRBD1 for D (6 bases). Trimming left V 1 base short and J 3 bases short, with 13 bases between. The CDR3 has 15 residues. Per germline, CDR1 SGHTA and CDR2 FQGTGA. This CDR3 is CASSLSPQGSYEQYF. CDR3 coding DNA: TGTGCCAGCAGCTTAAGCCCACAGGGAAGCTACGAGCAGTACTTC.

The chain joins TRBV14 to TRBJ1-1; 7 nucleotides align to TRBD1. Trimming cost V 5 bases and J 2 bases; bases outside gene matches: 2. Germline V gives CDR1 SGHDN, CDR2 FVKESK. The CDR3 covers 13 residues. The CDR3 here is CASSTGVNTEAFF. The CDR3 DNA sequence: TGTGCCAGCAGCACAGGGGTAAACACTGAAGCTTTCTTT.

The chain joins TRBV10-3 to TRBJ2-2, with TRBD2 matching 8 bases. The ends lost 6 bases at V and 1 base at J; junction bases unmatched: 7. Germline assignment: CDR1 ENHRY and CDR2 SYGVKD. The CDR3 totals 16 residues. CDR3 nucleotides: TGTGCCATCAGACGATCGGGACTAGGGAACACCGGGGAGCTGTTTTTT. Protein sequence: CAIRRSGLGNTGELFF.

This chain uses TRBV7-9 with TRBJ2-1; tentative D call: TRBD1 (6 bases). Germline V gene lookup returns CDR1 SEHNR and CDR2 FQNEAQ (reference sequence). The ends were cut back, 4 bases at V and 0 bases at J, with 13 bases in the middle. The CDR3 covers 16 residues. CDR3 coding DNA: TGTGCCAGCAGCTCCCAGGGGAGCTTCTCCTACAATGAGCAGTTCTTC. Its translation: CASSSQGSFSYNEQFF. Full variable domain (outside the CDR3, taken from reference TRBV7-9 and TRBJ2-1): DTGVSQNPRHKITKRGQNVTFRCDPISEHNRLYWYRQTLGQGPEFLTYFQNEAQLEKSRLLSDRFSAERPKGSFSTLEIQRTEQGDSAMYLCASSSQGSFSYNEQFFGPGTRLTVL.

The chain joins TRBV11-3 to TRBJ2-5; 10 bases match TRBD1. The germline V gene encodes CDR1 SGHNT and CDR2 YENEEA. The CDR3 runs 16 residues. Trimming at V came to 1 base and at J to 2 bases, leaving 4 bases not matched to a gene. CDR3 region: CASSLGGDRGQETQYF. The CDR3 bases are TGTGCCAGCAGCTTAGGTGGGGACAGGGGACAAGAGACCCAGTACTTC.

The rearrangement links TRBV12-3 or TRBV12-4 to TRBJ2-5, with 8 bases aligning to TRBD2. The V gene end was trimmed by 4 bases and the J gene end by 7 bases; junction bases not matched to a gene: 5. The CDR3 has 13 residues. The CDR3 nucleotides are TGTGCCAGCAGTTGGACTAGCTCGGGGACCCAGTACTTC. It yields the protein CASSWTSSGTQYF.

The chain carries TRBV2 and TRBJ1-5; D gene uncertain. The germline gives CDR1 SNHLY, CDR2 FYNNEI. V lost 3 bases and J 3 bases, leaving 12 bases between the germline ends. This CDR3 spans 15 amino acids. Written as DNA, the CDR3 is TGTGCCAGCAGTGAGGGAGGATCCTACAATCAGCCCCAGCATTTT. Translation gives CASSEGGSYNQPQHF.